The clone carrying this TCR beta chain was seen only once. The recovered donors of Cohort 3 showed two negative PCRs, clearance, or symptom resolution. These data come from a study of blood T cell repertoires in COVID-19. For the study at large: T cells, B-cell-depleted T cells, or PBMCs provided the cDNA or gDNA that served as material.

Libraries were prepared by immunoSEQ multiplex PCR; TCRdb keeps only in-frame clonotypes and omits some of them. The sample records about 250,000 clones, under 90% being singletons. This CDR3 is 16 amino acids long. Germline V lookup: CDR1 SGHAT, CDR2 FQNNGV. After removal of 5 bases from V and 5 bases from J, the junction contained 14 bases not matched to a gene. This receptor was taken from a man in his forties who had recovered from COVID-19. The sequenced sample was PBMCs or T cells enriched from blood (not recorded which). This chain joins TRBV11-2 and TRBJ2-7, with 8 bases that match TRBD1. CDR3 DNA: TGTGCCAGCAGCACCGAAGTGTGGACAGGGAGAAACGAGCAGTACTTC. The encoded protein is CASSTEVWTGRNEQYF.